Each of the 2 T cell receptor beta chains below was sequenced from the same sample in a study of monozygotic twins with inflammatory bowel disease. After re-calling the 5' RACE reads, TCRdb lists one entry per CDR3 protein, DNA absent. Listed are about 160,000 distinct CDR3 sequences; about 2.4% falls within the top ten. The sequenced material came from blood. The receptor source for this set is a human donor with ulcerative colitis or Crohn's disease, or a healthy co-twin of an affected twin (not recorded which).

The chain uses TRBV4-1 and TRBJ2-1; TCRdb picks TRBD1, but there is no DNA to check that call. The germline V gene encodes CDR1 MGHRA and CDR2 YSYEKL. This CDR3 is built from 15 residues. This CDR3 reads CASSQRGNSYNEQFF.

The CDR3 region is CASSSRQGRYGYTF. This chain uses TRBV7-2 with TRBJ1-2; TCRdb picks TRBD1, but there is no DNA to check that call. Germline V gives CDR1 SGHTA, CDR2 FQGNSA. This CDR3 has 14 residues.